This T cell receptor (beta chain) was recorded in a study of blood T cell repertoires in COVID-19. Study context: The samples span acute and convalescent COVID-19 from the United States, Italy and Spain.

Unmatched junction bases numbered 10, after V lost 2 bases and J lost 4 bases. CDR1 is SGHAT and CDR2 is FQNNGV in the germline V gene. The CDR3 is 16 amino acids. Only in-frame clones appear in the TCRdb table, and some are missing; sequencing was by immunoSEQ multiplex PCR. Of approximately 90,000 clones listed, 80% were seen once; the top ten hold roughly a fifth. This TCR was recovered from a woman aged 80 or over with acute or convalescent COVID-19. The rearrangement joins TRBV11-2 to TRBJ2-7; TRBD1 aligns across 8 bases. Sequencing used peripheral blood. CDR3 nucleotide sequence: TGTGCCAGCAGCTTAATGGGCTCAGGGGGCCGGTACGAGCAGTACTTC. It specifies CASSLMGSGGRYEQYF.